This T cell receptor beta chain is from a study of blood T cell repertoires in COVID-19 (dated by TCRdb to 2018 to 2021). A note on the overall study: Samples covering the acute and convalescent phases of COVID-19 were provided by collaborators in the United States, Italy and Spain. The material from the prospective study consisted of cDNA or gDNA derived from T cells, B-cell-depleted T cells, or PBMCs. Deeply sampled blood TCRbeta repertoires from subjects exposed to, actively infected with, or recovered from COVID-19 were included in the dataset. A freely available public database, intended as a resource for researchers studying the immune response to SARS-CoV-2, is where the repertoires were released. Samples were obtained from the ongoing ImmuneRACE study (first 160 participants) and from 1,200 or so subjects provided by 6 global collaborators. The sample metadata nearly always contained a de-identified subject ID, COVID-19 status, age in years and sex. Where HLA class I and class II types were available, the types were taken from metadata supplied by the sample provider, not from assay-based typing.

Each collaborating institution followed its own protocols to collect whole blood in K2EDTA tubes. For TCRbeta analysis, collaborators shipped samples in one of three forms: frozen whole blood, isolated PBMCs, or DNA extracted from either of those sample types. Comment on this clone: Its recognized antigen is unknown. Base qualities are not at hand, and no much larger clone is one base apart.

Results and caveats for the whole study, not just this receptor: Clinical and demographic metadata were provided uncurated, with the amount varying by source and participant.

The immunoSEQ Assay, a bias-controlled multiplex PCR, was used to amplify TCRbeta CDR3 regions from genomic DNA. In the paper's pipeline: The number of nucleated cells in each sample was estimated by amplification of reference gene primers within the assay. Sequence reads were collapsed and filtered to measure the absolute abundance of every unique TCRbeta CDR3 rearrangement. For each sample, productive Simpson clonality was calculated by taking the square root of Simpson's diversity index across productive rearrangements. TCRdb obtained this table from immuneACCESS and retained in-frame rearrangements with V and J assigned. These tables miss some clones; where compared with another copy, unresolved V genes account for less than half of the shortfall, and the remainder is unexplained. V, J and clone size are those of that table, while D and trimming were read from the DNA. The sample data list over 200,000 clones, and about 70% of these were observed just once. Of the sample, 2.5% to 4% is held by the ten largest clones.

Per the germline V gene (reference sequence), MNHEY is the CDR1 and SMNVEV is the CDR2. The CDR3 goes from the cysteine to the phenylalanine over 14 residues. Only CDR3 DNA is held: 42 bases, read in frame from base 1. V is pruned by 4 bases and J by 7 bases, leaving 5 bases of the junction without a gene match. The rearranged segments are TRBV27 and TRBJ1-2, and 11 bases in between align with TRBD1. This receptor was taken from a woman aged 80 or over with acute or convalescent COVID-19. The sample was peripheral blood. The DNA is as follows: TGTGCCAGCAGTTCGGACAGGGGGCGCGGTGGCTACACCTTC. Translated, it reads CASSSDRGRGGYTF.